The following is a TCR beta chain sequence with its context. Its specificity is not known. TCRdb re-analysed the 5' RACE reads in MiXCR, keeping a single row per CDR3 protein. Of about 360,000 distinct CDR3 sequences listed, around 6.5% are singletons. Germline V gene data show CDR1 as SGHTA and CDR2 as FQGNSA. This CDR3 contains 15 residues. With 3 bases clipped from V and 7 bases from J, the junction kept 8 bases outside the gene matches. The source of the sample is a study of T cells after yellow fever vaccination. Study conclusions and caveats: It was a small share of clonotypes that appeared in both CD4 and CD8 compartments. In post-booster samples, most primary-vaccination clones reappeared (approximately 97% CD4, about 90% CD8).

The chain has TRBV7-2 and TRBJ1-5; 8 nucleotides match TRBD1. The TCR was taken from a man aged 25-40 years who received the YFV17D yellow fever vaccine. The source material was PBMCs, sampled 5 days after the yellow fever booster vaccination. CDR3 nucleotide sequence: TGTGCCAGCAGCTTTAATCAGGGGGCGAGGCAGCCCCAGCATTTT. This codes for CASSFNQGARQPQHF.